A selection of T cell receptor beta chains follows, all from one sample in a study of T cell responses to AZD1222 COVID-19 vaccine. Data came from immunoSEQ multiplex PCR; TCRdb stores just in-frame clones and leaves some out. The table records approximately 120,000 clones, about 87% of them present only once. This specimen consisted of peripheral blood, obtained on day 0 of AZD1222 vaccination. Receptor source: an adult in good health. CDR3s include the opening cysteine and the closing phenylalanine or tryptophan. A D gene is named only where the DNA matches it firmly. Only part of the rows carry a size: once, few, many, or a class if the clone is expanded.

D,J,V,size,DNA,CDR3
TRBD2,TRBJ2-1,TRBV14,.,TGTGCCAGCAGCCAAGATTTAGGACTAGCGGGCTACAATGAGCAGTTCTTC,CASSQDLGLAGYNEQFF
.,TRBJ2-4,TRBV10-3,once,TGTGCCATCAGTGAACCCACAGGTTTACACAAAAACATTCAGTACTTC,CAISEPTGLHKNIQYF
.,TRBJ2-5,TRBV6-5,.,TGTGCCAGCAGTCCCCGGGGGACCCAAGAGACCCAGTACTTC,CASSPRGTQETQYF
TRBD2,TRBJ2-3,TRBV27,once,TGTGCCCCCCGAGGGCTAGCGGGGGGGTCTAGCACAGATACGCAGTATTTT,CAPRGLAGGSSTDTQYF
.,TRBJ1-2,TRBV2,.,TGTGCCAGCAGGAACAGGGTTGGCTATGGCTACACCTTC,CASRNRVGYGYTF
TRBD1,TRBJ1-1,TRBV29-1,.,TGCAGCGTTGCACAGGGGCGTGCTGAAGCTTTCTTT,CSVAQGRAEAFF
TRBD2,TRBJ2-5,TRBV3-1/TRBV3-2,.,TGTGCCAGCAGCCTTAGCGGGAAGGGTGAAGAGACCCAGTACTTC,CASSLSGKGEETQYF
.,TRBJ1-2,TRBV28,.,TGTGCCAGCAGACAAGGGGTTGGGTATGGCTACACCTTC,CASRQGVGYGYTF
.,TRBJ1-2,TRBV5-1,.,TGCGCCAGCAGCTTGGATAACAGGTCAAAGTGGGGCTACACCTTC,CASSLDNRSKWGYTF
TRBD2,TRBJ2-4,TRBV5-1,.,TGCGCCAGCAGCTTGGGTGTTATAGGAGGGACTAGTTTGAACATTCAGTACTTC,CASSLGVIGGTSLNIQYF
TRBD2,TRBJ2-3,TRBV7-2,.,TGTGCCAGCTTAACGGGACTACCCACAGATACGCAGTATTTT,CASLTGLPTDTQYF
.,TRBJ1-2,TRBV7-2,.,TGTGCCAGCAGCTTAGACCCGGGATCCTATGGCTACACCTTC,CASSLDPGSYGYTF
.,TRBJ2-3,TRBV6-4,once,TGTGCCAGCAGTGACCAACAGGGAGATACGCAGTATTTT,CASSDQQGDTQYF
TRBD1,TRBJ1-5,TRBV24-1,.,TGTGCCACCAGTGATCGACAGGGCGTTTTGTTTCAGCCCCAGCATTTT,CATSDRQGVLFQPQHF
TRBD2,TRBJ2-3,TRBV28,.,TGTGCCAGCACCCCCCAGGGACTAGCGGGAGTTACGCAGTATTTT,CASTPQGLAGVTQYF